A single sample is the source of the 9 T cell receptor beta chains below, sequenced in a study of control samples from healthy donors and cancer patients. TCRdb's table, derived via immunoSEQ multiplex PCR, lists solely in-frame clones and lacks some. The table has 150,000 to 200,000 clones, approximately 86% seen once. The sequencing input was blood. The source of these receptors is a man between 18 and 29 years old in good health.

The chain uses TRBV10-3 and TRBJ2-3; D possibly corresponds to TRBD2 (6 bases). This CDR3 contains 15 residues. In germline, CDR1 is ENHRY, CDR2 SYGVKD. Trimming cost V 9 bases and J 0 bases, with 16 bases left between them. This CDR3 reads CAILKGDFSTDTQYF. The DNA of the CDR3 is TGTGCCATTCTTAAAGGGGACTTTAGCACAGATACGCAGTATTTT.

CDR3 nucleotides: TGTGCCAGCTCACCAGGGACAGGCACCGGGGAGCTGTTTTTT. Translating gives CASSPGTGTGELFF. The chain carries TRBV18 and TRBJ2-2; 8 positions agree with TRBD1. The ends lost 2 bases at V and 4 bases at J; junction bases unmatched: 0. There are 14 residues in the CDR3. Per the germline V gene, CDR1 is KGHSH and CDR2 is LQKENI.

As to this clone: Other DNA sequences in this sample translate to the same CDR3. The V and J genes are TRBV5-1 and TRBJ1-2; D uncertain. The CDR3 length is 12 residues. V was shortened by 4 bases and J by 2 bases, with 6 bases between the two germline ends. Germline values: CDR1 SGHRS, CDR2 YFSETQ. CDR3 protein: CASSLDNYGYTF. Here the CDR3 DNA reads TGCGCCAGCAGCCTTGACAACTATGGCTACACCTTC.

This clone was found once. The rearrangement joins TRBV7-9 to TRBJ2-3, with 12 bases lining up with TRBD2. J lost 2 bases, V lost 5 bases, and 5 bases had no gene match. The CDR3 extends over 16 amino acids. CDR1 SEHNR and CDR2 FQNEAQ come from the germline V gene (reference sequence). The CDR3 bases are TGTGCCAGCAGCCTGACTAGCGGGGGTTTCACAGATACGCAGTATTTT. Translating it yields CASSLTSGGFTDTQYF.

The chain joins TRBV7-9 to TRBJ2-7; D gene uncertain. V lost 5 bases, J lost 2 bases, and 16 bases lay in between. Germline CDR1 is SEHNR and CDR2 is FQNEAQ (reference sequence). CDR3 size: 15 residues. Here the CDR3 reads CASSPHDPYPYEQYF. In nucleotides, the CDR3 is TGTGCCAGCAGCCCTCATGACCCATATCCCTACGAGCAGTACTTC.

This rearrangement joins TRBV12-3 or TRBV12-4 to TRBJ1-2; D not certain. With 6 bases removed from V and 8 bases from J, the gap between germline ends came to 13 bases. The CDR3 totals 12 residues. This CDR3 is CASSQAAEGYTF. DNA of the CDR3: TGTGCCAGCAGCCAAGCGGCGGAGGGCTACACCTTC.

This sequence joins TRBV2 and TRBJ1-1; D not certain. CDR1 is SNHLY and CDR2 is FYNNEI in the germline V gene. Trimming removed 6 bases from V and 0 bases from J, with 17 bases in between. The CDR3 is made up of 16 amino acids. CDR3: CASSGKGRHMNTEAFF. The CDR3, as DNA: TGTGCCAGCAGCGGTAAGGGTCGACACATGAACACTGAAGCTTTCTTT.

The count of this clone is one. This sequence joins TRBV24-1 and TRBJ2-7; possibly TRBD2 for D (5 bases). The CDR3 runs to 13 residues. The V end was cut by 3 bases, the J end by 6 bases, with 11 bases between. The V gene's germline CDR1 is KGHDR and CDR2 SFDVKD. The CDR3 loop reads CATSDGLAREQYF. The CDR3 region has the DNA TGTGCCACCAGTGATGGGCTAGCACGCGAGCAGTACTTC.

The J gene is TRBJ1-1, the V gene TRBV18; possibly TRBD1 for D (5 bases). The V end lost 5 bases, the J end lost 3 bases, and 10 bases lay between the germline ends. CDR3 size: 13 residues. The germline gives CDR1 KGHSH, CDR2 LQKENI. In nucleotides, the CDR3 is TGTGCCAGCTCAGGGACGTTGGACACTGAAGCTTTCTTT. Its protein is CASSGTLDTEAFF.